Listed below are T cell receptor beta chains from one sample, sequenced in a study of blood T cell repertoires in COVID-19. Here immunoSEQ multiplex PCR was the method, and the copy in TCRdb shows in-frame clones only, minus some. Counted here are approximately 140,000 clones, about 88% occurring once; the ten biggest clones make up about a sixth. The sample consisted of peripheral blood. Receptors originate from a woman aged 80 or over with acute or convalescent COVID-19. Each CDR3 is given without its conserved first and last residue. Clone size, where shown, is once, few, many, or a class for clones that have expanded.

>-|TRBV19
ASSRTSGPQETQY
>-|TRBV19
ASSRLYDPSYEQF
>-|TRBV7-2
ASSSRGGTGLDTQY
>-|TRBV2
ASSGGSNTGELF
>-|TRBV18
ASSSRDSYNEQF
>-|TRBV7-9
ASSLQDPSYNEQF
>-|TRBV18
ASSPLIPRQGSAGELF
>-|TRBV6-5
ASRIGQGVGGYT
>few|TRBV3-1/TRBV3-2
ASSPRTGGRTEAF
>once|TRBV10-3
AISESLAGGYNEQF
>-|TRBV28
ASSSWQGNFNEQF
>-|TRBV5-6
ASFGGLRTVSNYGYT
>-|TRBV7-8
ASSFRTSGGNEQF
>-|TRBV3-1/TRBV3-2
ASSLIPGQGDGAF
>-|TRBV30
AWSAGQHTDTQY
>-|TRBV11-2
ASSSGAGTRKTQY
>-|TRBV6-6
ASSYGDRGRDTQY
>once|TRBV18
ASSAGTGNEKLF
>-|TRBV19
ASSLGRLNTEAF
>-|TRBV28
ASSRGGGEADTQY
>-|TRBV7-9
ASRHTTSGEETQY
>-|TRBV18
ASSPDRDLEQY